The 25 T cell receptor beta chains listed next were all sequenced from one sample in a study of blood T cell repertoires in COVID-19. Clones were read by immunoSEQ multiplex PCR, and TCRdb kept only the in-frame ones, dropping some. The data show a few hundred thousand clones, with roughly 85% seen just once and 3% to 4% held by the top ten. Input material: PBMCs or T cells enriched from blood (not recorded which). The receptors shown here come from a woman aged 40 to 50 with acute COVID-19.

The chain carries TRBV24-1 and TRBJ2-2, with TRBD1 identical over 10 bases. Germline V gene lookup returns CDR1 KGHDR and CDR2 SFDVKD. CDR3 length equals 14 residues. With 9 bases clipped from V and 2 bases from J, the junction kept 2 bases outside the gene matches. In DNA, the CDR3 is TGTGCCACCGGGACAGGGGATAACACCGGGGAGCTGTTTTTT. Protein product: CATGTGDNTGELFF.

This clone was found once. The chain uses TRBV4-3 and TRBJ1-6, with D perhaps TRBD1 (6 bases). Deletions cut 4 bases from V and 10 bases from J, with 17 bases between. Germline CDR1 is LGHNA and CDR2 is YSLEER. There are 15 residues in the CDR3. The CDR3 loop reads CASSPTTGLSSPLHF. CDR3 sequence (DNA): TGCGCCAGCAGCCCAACCACAGGGTTAAGCTCACCCCTCCACTTT.

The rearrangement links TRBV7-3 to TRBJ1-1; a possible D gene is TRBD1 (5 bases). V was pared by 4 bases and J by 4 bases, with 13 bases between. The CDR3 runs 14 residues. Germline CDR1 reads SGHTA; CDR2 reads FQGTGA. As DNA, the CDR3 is TGTGCCAGCAGCTCCCCAGGGAGGGCCACTGAAGCTTTCTTT. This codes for CASSSPGRATEAFF.

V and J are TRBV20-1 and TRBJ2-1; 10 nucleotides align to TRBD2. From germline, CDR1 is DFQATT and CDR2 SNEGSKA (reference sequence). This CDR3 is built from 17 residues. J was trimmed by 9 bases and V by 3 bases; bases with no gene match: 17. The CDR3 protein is CSASPVAGGRVRTEQFF. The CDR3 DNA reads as TGCAGTGCTAGTCCGGTAGCGGGAGGCAGGGTACGTACTGAGCAGTTCTTC.

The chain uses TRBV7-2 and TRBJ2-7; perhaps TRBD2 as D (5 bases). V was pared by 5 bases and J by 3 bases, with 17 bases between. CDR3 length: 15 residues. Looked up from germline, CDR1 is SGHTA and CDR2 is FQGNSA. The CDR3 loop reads CASSGMGVKGYEQYF. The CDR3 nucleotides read TGTGCCAGCAGCGGAATGGGAGTTAAAGGCTACGAGCAGTACTTC.

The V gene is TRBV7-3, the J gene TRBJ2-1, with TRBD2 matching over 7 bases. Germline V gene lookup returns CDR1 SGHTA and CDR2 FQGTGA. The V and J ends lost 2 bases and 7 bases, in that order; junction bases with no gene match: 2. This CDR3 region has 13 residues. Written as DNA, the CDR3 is TGTGCCAGCAGCTTAGGTAGCGGGAATGAGCAGTTCTTC. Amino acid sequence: CASSLGSGNEQFF.

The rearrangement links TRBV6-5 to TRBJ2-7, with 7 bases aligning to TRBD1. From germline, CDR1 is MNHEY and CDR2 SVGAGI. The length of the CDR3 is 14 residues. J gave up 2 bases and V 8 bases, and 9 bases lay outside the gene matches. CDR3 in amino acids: CASLRGQRAYEQYF. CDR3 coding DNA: TGTGCCAGCCTAAGGGGACAGAGAGCCTACGAGCAGTACTTC.

The CDR3 nucleotides read TGTGCCAGCTCACCAGTAACAGGGGGCAGCTCTGGGGCCAACGTCCTGACTTTC. The encoded protein is CASSPVTGGSSGANVLTF. The rearrangement joins TRBV18 to TRBJ2-6; 9 bases map to TRBD1. The V gene end was trimmed by 2 bases and the J gene end by 0 bases; junction bases not matched to a gene: 5. CDR3 length equals 18 residues. Germline V gene data show CDR1 as KGHSH and CDR2 as LQKENI. Full variable domain (outside the CDR3, taken from reference TRBV18 and TRBJ2-6): NAGVMQNPRHLVRRRGQEARLRCSPMKGHSHVYWYRQLPEEGLKFMVYLQKENIIDESGMPKERFSAEFPKEGPSILRIQQVVRGDSAAYFCASSPVTGGSSGANVLTFGAGSRLTVL.

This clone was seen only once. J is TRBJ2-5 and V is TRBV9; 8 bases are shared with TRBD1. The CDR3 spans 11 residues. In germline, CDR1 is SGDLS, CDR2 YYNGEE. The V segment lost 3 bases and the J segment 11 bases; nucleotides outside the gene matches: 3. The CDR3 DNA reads TGTGCCAGCAGCGCAGGACAGGGTCAGTACTTC. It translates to CASSAGQGQYF.

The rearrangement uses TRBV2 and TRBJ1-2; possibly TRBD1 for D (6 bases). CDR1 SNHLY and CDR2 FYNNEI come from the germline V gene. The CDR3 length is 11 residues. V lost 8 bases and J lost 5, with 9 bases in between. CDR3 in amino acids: CASLTGYGYTF. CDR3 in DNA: TGTGCCAGCTTGACAGGTTATGGCTACACCTTC. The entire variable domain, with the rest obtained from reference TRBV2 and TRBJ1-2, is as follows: EPEVTQTPSHQVTQMGQEVILRCVPISNHLYFYWYRQILGQKVEFLVSFYNNEISEKSEIFDDQFSVERPDGSNFTLKIRSTKLEDSAMYFCASLTGYGYTFGSGTRLTVV.

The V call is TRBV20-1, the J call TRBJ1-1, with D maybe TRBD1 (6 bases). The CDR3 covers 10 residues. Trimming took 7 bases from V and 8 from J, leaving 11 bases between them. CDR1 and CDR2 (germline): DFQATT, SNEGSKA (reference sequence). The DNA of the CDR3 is TGCAGTGAAGACAGGCTGGAAGCTTTCTTT. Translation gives CSEDRLEAFF.

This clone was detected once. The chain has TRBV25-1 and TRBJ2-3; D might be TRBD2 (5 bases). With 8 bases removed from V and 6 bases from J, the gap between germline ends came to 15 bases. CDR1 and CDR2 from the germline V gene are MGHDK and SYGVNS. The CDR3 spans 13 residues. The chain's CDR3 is CASGLLIGDTQYF. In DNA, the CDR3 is TGTGCCAGCGGACTCCTAATAGGTGATACGCAGTATTTT.

The CDR3 sequence is CAISEGSGYNEQFF. The CDR3 nucleotides read TGTGCCATCAGTGAGGGGAGCGGCTACAATGAGCAGTTCTTC. The chain combines TRBV10-3 with TRBJ2-1; D might be TRBD2 (5 bases). This CDR3 contains 14 residues. Trimming cost V 2 bases and J 3 bases, with 8 bases left between them. CDR1 and CDR2 (germline): ENHRY, SYGVKD.

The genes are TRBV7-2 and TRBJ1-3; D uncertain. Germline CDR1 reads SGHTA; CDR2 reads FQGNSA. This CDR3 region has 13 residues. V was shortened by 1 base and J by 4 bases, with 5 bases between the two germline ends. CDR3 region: CASSLVPGNTIYF. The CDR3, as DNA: TGTGCCAGCAGCTTAGTCCCGGGAAACACCATATATTTT.

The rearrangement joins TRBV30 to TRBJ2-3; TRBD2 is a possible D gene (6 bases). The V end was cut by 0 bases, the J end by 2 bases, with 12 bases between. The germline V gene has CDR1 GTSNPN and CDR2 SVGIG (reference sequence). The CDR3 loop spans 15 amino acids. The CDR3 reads CAWSVEAGYTDTQYF. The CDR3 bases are TGTGCCTGGAGTGTAGAGGCGGGGTACACAGATACGCAGTATTTT.

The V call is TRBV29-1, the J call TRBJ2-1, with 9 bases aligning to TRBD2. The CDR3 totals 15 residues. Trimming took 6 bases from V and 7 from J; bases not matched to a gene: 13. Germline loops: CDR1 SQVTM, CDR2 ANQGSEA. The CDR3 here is CSVPAGGREGNEQFF. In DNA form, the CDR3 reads TGCAGCGTCCCCGCGGGCGGGAGGGAGGGAAATGAGCAGTTCTTC.

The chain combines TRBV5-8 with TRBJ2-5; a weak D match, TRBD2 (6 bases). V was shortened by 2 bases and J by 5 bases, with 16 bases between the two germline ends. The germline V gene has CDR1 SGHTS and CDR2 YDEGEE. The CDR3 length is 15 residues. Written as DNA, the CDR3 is TGTGCCAGCAGCTTCGGGGCGGGGATGGGGGAGACCCAGTACTTC. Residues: CASSFGAGMGETQYF.

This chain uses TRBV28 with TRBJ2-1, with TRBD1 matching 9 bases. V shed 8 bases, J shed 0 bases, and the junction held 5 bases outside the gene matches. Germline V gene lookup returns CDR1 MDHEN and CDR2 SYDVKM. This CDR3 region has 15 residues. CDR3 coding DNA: TGTGCCAGCGGTGACAGGGGGAGCTCCTACAATGAGCAGTTCTTC. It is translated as CASGDRGSSYNEQFF.

The DNA of the CDR3 is TGTGCCAGCAGCTTAGTTCCGGGATTGGACTATGGCTACACCTTC. This gives the protein CASSLVPGLDYGYTF. The chain couples TRBV7-2 to TRBJ1-2; no reliable D call. Germline-derived CDR1 and CDR2 are SGHTA and FQGNSA. The CDR3 is 15 amino acids. The V end was cut by 1 base, the J end by 3 bases, with 12 bases between. Together with reference TRBV7-2 and TRBJ1-2, the CDR3 gives the full variable domain: GAGVSQSPSNKVTEKGKDVELRCDPISGHTALYWYRQSLGQGLEFLIYFQGNSAPDKSGLPSDRFSAERTGGSVSTLTIQRTQQEDSAVYLCASSLVPGLDYGYTFGSGTRLTVV.

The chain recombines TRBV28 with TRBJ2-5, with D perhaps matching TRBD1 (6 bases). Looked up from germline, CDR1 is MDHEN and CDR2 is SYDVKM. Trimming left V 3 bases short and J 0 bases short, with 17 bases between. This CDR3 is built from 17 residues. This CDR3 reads CASSFRRDTLNQETQYF. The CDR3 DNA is TGTGCCAGCAGTTTCAGAAGGGACACGCTAAACCAAGAGACCCAGTACTTC. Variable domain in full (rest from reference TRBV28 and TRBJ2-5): DVKVTQSSRYLVKRTGEKVFLECVQDMDHENMFWYRQDPGLGLRLIYFSYDVKMKEKGDIPEGYSVSREKKERFSLILESASTNQTSMYLCASSFRRDTLNQETQYFGPGTRLLVL.

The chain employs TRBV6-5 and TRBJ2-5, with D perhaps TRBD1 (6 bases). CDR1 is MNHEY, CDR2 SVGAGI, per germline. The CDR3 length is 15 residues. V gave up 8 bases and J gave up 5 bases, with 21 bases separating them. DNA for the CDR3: TGTGCCAGCTTCCGGGACACACTGGGCGAGGAGACCCAGTACTTC. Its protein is CASFRDTLGEETQYF.

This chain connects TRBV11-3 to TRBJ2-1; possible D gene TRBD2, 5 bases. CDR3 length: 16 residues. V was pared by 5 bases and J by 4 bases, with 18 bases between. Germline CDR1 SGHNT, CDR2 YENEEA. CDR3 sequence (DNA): TGTGCCAGCAGCACCCATGCAAGCGGAGCATACAATGAGCAGTTCTTC. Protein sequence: CASSTHASGAYNEQFF.

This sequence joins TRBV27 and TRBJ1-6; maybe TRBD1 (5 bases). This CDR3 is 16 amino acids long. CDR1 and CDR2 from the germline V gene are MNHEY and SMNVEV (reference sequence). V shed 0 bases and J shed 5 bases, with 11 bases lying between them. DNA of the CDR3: TGTGCCAGCAGTTTATCAACAGGCGGGAATAATTCACCCCTCCACTTT. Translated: CASSLSTGGNNSPLHF.

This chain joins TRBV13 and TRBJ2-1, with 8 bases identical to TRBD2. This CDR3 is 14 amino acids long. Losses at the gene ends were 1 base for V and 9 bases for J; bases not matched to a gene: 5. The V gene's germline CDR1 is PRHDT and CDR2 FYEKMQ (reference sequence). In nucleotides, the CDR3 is TGTGCCAGCAGCTTAGAGACTAGCGTTGGTGAGCAGTTCTTC. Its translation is CASSLETSVGEQFF. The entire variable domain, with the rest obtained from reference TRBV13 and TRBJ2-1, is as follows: AAGVIQSPRHLIKEKRETATLKCYPIPRHDTVYWYQQGPGQDPQFLISFYEKMQSDKGSIPDRFSAQQFSDYHSELNMSSLELGDSALYFCASSLETSVGEQFFGPGTRLTVL.

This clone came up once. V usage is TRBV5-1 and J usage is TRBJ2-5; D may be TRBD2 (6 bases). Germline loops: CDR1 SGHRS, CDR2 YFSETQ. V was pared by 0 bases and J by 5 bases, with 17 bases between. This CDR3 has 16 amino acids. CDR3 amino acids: CASSLDMRGSEETQYF. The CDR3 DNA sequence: TGCGCCAGCAGCTTGGATATGCGGGGATCGGAGGAGACCCAGTACTTC.